This is a list of T cell receptor beta chains from one sample in a study of blood T cell repertoires in COVID-19. The data were produced by immunoSEQ multiplex PCR, yet TCRdb's version contains in-frame clones alone and is incomplete. The sample records approximately 340,000 clones, around 82% being singletons. The material sequenced was peripheral blood. The receptors originated from a man aged 25-45 years with active or convalescent COVID-19. The CDR3 runs from the conserved cysteine through the conserved F or W. The D gene is left open where the match is weak. Rows may omit the clone size; those that give it use once, few, many or a size class.

DNA: TGTGCCAGCAGCTATGGGACTTATGACACTGAAGCTTTCTTT; CDR3: CASSYGTYDTEAFF; V: TRBV7-2; D: NA; J: TRBJ1-1; size: NA
DNA: TGCGCCAGCAGGGCAGAAGCTTTCTTT; CDR3: CASRAEAFF; V: TRBV10-1; D: NA; J: TRBJ1-1; size: NA
DNA: TGTGCCACCAGCAGAGATGCAGGGGCAGGCGGCTACACCTTC; CDR3: CATSRDAGAGGYTF; V: TRBV15; D: NA; J: TRBJ1-2; size: NA
DNA: TGTGCCAGCAGCCTCATTCAGGGGACTAGCTGCTACGAGCAGTACTTC; CDR3: CASSLIQGTSCYEQYF; V: TRBV11-3; D: TRBD2; J: TRBJ2-7; size: NA
DNA: TGTGCCAGCAGCTTCAATCATCCGGTCACCGGGGAGCTGTTTTTT; CDR3: CASSFNHPVTGELFF; V: TRBV7-2; D: NA; J: TRBJ2-2; size: NA
DNA: TGTGCCAGCACCCCTAGGAGCGGACGCACAGATACGCAGTATTTT; CDR3: CASTPRSGRTDTQYF; V: TRBV7-8; D: NA; J: TRBJ2-3; size: NA
DNA: TGTGCCAGCAGCTTAAGCCCCTTGCGGAGGGAGGCTAACTATGGCTACACCTTC; CDR3: CASSLSPLRREANYGYTF; V: TRBV7-6; D: NA; J: TRBJ1-2; size: few
DNA: TGTGCCAGCAGCCGAGGGAGGGGAAATGTACACGAGCAGTACTTC; CDR3: CASSRGRGNVHEQYF; V: TRBV3-1/TRBV3-2; D: TRBD2; J: TRBJ2-7; size: NA
DNA: TGTGCCAGCAGCGGGGGGGCACTAGCGGGACGGGAAGAGCAGTTCTTC; CDR3: CASSGGALAGREEQFF; V: TRBV9; D: TRBD2; J: TRBJ2-1; size: once
DNA: TGTGCCAGCAGCCCTGGGCGGGCGGAAGAGACCCAGTACTTC; CDR3: CASSPGRAEETQYF; V: TRBV6-2/TRBV6-3; D: NA; J: TRBJ2-5; size: few
DNA: TGTGCCGGAAGCACTAGCGGGGGGAATCCCGAGCAGTACTTC; CDR3: CAGSTSGGNPEQYF; V: TRBV6-5; D: TRBD2; J: TRBJ2-7; size: once
DNA: TGTGCCACCAGCAGAGATTTAACGAACACCGGGGAGCTGTTTTTT; CDR3: CATSRDLTNTGELFF; V: TRBV15; D: NA; J: TRBJ2-2; size: few
DNA: TGTGCCAGCAGCGAGAGCGGGGATTACGAGCAGTACTTC; CDR3: CASSESGDYEQYF; V: TRBV12-3/TRBV12-4; D: TRBD2; J: TRBJ2-7; size: NA
DNA: TGTGCCAGCAGCTCTCCCCGGGGGGACACGAGGCCATTTAGCTACGAGCAGTACTTC; CDR3: CASSSPRGDTRPFSYEQYF; V: TRBV11-2; D: NA; J: TRBJ2-7; size: NA